A selection of T cell receptor beta chains follows, all from one sample in a study of T cells in Graves' hyperthyroidism and ophthalmopathy. TCRdb independently ran MiXCR on the multiplex PCR reads; one entry per CDR3 protein. This table has some 500,000 distinct CDR3 sequences, around an eighth appearing once. The sequenced sample consisted of blood. Receptors were obtained from a woman aged 18-29 years with Graves' hyperthyroidism. Each CDR3 is given with its conserved first and last residue. A D gene is named only where the DNA matches it firmly. Clone size is shown for a subset of rows, as once, few, many or a class of expanded clone.

abundance,j_gene,d_gene,v_gene,CDR3aa,CDR3nt
few,TRBJ2-2,TRBD2,TRBV19,CASRIAGVGELFF,TGTGCCAGTAGGATAGCGGGAGTCGGGGAGCTGTTTTTT
once,TRBJ2-7,-,TRBV14,CASSHPRQGEGSYEQYF,TGTGCCAGCAGCCATCCCCGGCAGGGGGAGGGATCCTACGAGCAGTACTTC
-,TRBJ2-1,-,TRBV9,CASSETGFSYNEQFF,TGTGCCAGCAGCGAGACTGGGTTCTCCTACAATGAGCAGTTCTTC
-,TRBJ1-4,-,TRBV29-1,CSVEGGGATNEKLFF,TGCAGCGTTGAAGGGGGGGGCGCAACTAATGAAAAACTGTTTTTT
many,TRBJ2-3,-,TRBV27,CASSSVSTDTQYF,TGTGCCAGCAGTTCCGTAAGCACAGATACGCAGTATTTT
many,TRBJ1-5,-,TRBV10-3,CAISADRSNQPQHF,TGTGCCATCAGTGCGGACAGAAGCAATCAGCCCCAGCATTTT
-,TRBJ2-1,-,TRBV12-5,CASGPPWGHYNEQFF,TGTGCTAGTGGTCCCCCATGGGGCCACTACAATGAGCAGTTCTTC
few,TRBJ2-3,-,TRBV7-9,CASSFSREPTDTQYF,TGTGCCAGCAGCTTCTCTCGGGAGCCCACAGATACGCAGTATTTT
-,TRBJ2-2,-,TRBV7-9,CASRGTGRGITGELFF,TGTGCCAGCAGGGGGACGGGCAGGGGCATCACCGGGGAGCTGTTTTTT
many,TRBJ1-3,-,TRBV4-1,CASSQGRWTDGNTIYF,TGCGCCAGCAGCCAGGGGAGGTGGACAGATGGAAACACCATATATTTT
few,TRBJ2-7,-,TRBV9,CASSAGTLQYF,TGTGCCAGCAGCGCCGGGACTCTGCAGTACTTC
many,TRBJ1-1,-,TRBV10-3,CAIGQVGRVTEAFF,TGTGCCATCGGCCAGGTGGGAAGAGTCACTGAAGCTTTCTTT
-,TRBJ1-2,TRBD1,TRBV9,CASSGQGLVYGYTF,TGTGCCAGCAGCGGACAGGGACTGGTCTATGGCTACACCTTC
-,TRBJ2-1,-,TRBV11-1,CASSQSRVRPGDAREQFF,TGTGCCAGCAGCCAATCTCGCGTCCGACCGGGAGATGCTCGTGAGCAGTTCTTC
many,TRBJ2-6,TRBD1,TRBV12-3/TRBV12-4,CASKVDREDVLTF,TGTGCCAGCAAGGTCGACAGGGAAGACGTCCTGACTTTC
many,TRBJ1-2,-,TRBV12-3/TRBV12-4,CASTKLGVPPPYGYTF,TGTGCCAGCACCAAACTCGGGGTACCCCCTCCCTATGGCTACACCTTC
many,TRBJ2-3,-,TRBV5-1,CASSLASRLTDTQYF,TGCGCCAGCAGCTTGGCTAGCAGGTTGACAGATACGCAGTATTTT
few,TRBJ2-7,-,TRBV5-4,CASTLGGNSPFSYEQYF,TGTGCCAGCACCCTCGGAGGTAACAGCCCATTTTCCTACGAGCAGTACTTC
few,TRBJ2-2,-,TRBV13,CASSPPQDRTGELFF,TGTGCCAGCAGCCCCCCGCAGGACCGAACCGGGGAGCTGTTTTTT
-,TRBJ1-6,TRBD1,TRBV4-1,CASSSGGTGHYSSPLHF,TGCGCCAGCAGCTCGGGGGGGACAGGCCACTATAGTTCACCCCTCCACTTT
-,TRBJ2-7,TRBD2,TRBV6-1,CASLTSGYPDEQYF,TGTGCCAGCTTAACTAGCGGGTATCCCGACGAGCAGTACTTC
-,TRBJ2-1,-,TRBV4-1,CASSPSRGRSYNEQFF,TGCGCCAGCAGCCCCTCCCGGGGGCGATCCTACAATGAGCAGTTCTTC
many,TRBJ2-7,-,TRBV7-9,CASSSAGRSSYEQYF,TGTGCCAGCAGCTCAGCAGGGAGGAGCTCCTACGAGCAGTACTTC
many,TRBJ2-7,-,TRBV2,CASMRFEQYF,TGTGCCAGCATGCGGTTCGAGCAGTACTTC
many,TRBJ2-2,-,TRBV9,CASSVSGAGELFF,TGTGCCAGCAGCGTCTCGGGGGCCGGGGAGCTGTTTTTT
-,TRBJ2-2,TRBD2,TRBV6-1,CASSPRREGSGELFF,TGTGCCAGCAGTCCCCGGCGGGAGGGAAGCGGGGAGCTGTTTTTT